This T cell receptor (beta chain) comes out of a study of T cell responses to AZD1222 COVID-19 vaccine. General study points: Recipients of AZD1222 seropositive at baseline numbered only 6 or 7. Donors were largely white British and mainly female; clonal diversity was possibly underestimated. Receipt of two AZD1222 doses was followed by a rise in Spike-specific TCR breadth and depth.

Libraries were prepared by immunoSEQ multiplex PCR; TCRdb keeps only in-frame clonotypes and omits some of them. Among 150,000 to 200,000 clones listed, about 89% were seen once. CDR1 is MNHNS, CDR2 SASEGT, per germline. CDR3 size: 14 residues. V shed 1 base and J 2 bases; nucleotides not matched to a gene: 2. Worth noting for this clone: Its specificity is unknown. The sample contains more than one DNA sequence encoding this CDR3.

The TCR sequence derives from an adult in good health. This specimen consisted of peripheral blood, obtained on day 0 of MenACWY control vaccination. The rearrangement uses TRBV6-1 and TRBJ2-7; 7 bases are a match to TRBD2. CDR3: CASSEGGLPYEQYF. The CDR3 DNA reads TGTGCCAGCAGTGAAGGGGGACTACCCTACGAGCAGTACTTC.